Below, 16 T cell receptor beta chains from the same sample are listed, as sequenced in a study of blood T cell repertoires in COVID-19. Produced via immunoSEQ multiplex PCR; TCRdb's table is partial and in-frame only. The data show approximately 34,000 clones, with around 90% seen just once and 11% to 15% held by the top ten. Sequencing was carried out using peripheral blood. These receptors all stem from a man in his sixties with active COVID-19.

This clone was counted a few times. The chain links TRBV12-5 to TRBJ2-7, with D perhaps matching TRBD2 (6 bases). Trimming stripped 4 bases from V and 4 bases from J, with 11 bases between. The CDR3 is made up of 13 amino acids. The germline V gene has CDR1 LGHNT and CDR2 FRNRAP. In DNA, the CDR3 is TGTGCTAGTGGTTCCGCCGGGGGTTACGAGCAGTACTTC. Amino acids: CASGSAGGYEQYF. The whole variable domain, filled in from reference TRBV12-5 and TRBJ2-7, reads DARVTQTPRHKVTEMGQEVTMRCQPILGHNTVFWYRQTMMQGLELLAYFRNRAPLDDSGMPKDRFSAEMPDATLATLKIQPSEPRDSAVYFCASGSAGGYEQYFGPGTRLTVT.

J is TRBJ2-1 and V is TRBV18, with D perhaps matching TRBD2 (5 bases). The V end was cut by 6 bases, the J end by 4 bases, with 13 bases between. The CDR3 consists of 14 residues. Germline V gene sequence: CDR1 KGHSH, CDR2 LQKENI. CDR3 in amino acids: CASSPSGRYNEQFF. CDR3 nucleotides: TGTGCCAGCTCTCCCAGCGGAAGATACAATGAGCAGTTCTTC.

This chain joins TRBV10-3 and TRBJ2-3, with 8 bases matching TRBD2. This CDR3 spans 15 amino acids. The germline V gene encodes CDR1 ENHRY and CDR2 SYGVKD. V lost 5 bases and J lost 1; bases outside the gene matches: 5. This CDR3 reads CAISLSTSGTDTQYF. In DNA, the CDR3 is TGTGCCATCAGTCTCTCGACTAGCGGCACAGATACGCAGTATTTT.

The rearrangement joins TRBV6-5 to TRBJ2-7, with unresolved D. V lost 0 bases and J lost 5, with 17 bases in between. The germline V gene encodes CDR1 MNHEY and CDR2 SVGAGI. The CDR3 covers 16 residues. CDR3 sequence reads: CASSYSRSRPLHEQYF. The CDR3 DNA is TGTGCCAGCAGTTACTCGAGAAGCAGGCCCCTCCACGAGCAGTACTTC.

V is TRBV15 and J is TRBJ1-2; D ambiguous. There are 12 residues in the CDR3. Per germline, CDR1 LNHNV and CDR2 YYDKDF (reference sequence). Trimming shortened V by 3 bases and J by 6 bases, and 8 bases separated the two germline ends. The CDR3 region has the DNA TGTGCCACCAGCAGCTACGACAATGGCTACACCTTC. This sequence encodes CATSSYDNGYTF.

J is TRBJ2-1 and V is TRBV7-8; tentative D call: TRBD2 (7 bases). CDR1 SGHVS and CDR2 FQNEAQ come from the germline V gene. V dropped 8 bases and J dropped 7 bases, with 21 bases sitting between them. The CDR3 length is 15 residues. As DNA, the CDR3 is TGTGCCAGCCAGTTTGCGGGGGCCCCTTTAAATGAGCAGTTCTTC. This translates into CASQFAGAPLNEQFF.

This clone was seen a single time. The genes are TRBV6-2 or TRBV6-3 and TRBJ2-7, with TRBD1 matching over 9 bases. Unmatched junction bases numbered 9, after V lost 4 bases and J lost 2 bases. The CDR3 runs to 16 residues. CDR1 MNHEY and CDR2 SVGEGT come from the germline V gene. CDR3: CASSFEYRQGAYEQYF. CDR3 sequence (DNA): TGTGCCAGCAGTTTCGAATATCGACAGGGGGCCTACGAGCAGTACTTC.

The chain couples TRBV4-3 to TRBJ2-4; D remains ambiguous. The CDR3 loop spans 16 amino acids. Germline values: CDR1 LGHNA, CDR2 YSLEER. Trimming shortened V by 0 bases and J by 7 bases, and 16 bases separated the two germline ends. CDR3 sequence: CASSQEIYGTTNIQYF. DNA of the CDR3: TGCGCCAGCAGCCAAGAGATATATGGTACAACGAACATTCAGTACTTC.

This chain uses TRBV30 with TRBJ2-1, with a weak D call TRBD1 (5 bases). The V end was cut by 5 bases, the J end by 4 bases, with 6 bases between. Germline V gene lookup returns CDR1 GTSNPN and CDR2 SVGIG (reference sequence). CDR3 size: 11 residues. CDR3 protein: CAWQGYNEQFF. The CDR3 DNA is TGTGCCTGGCAGGGATACAATGAGCAGTTCTTC.

The rearrangement uses TRBV10-3 and TRBJ2-5; no firm D call. The V and J ends lost 8 bases and 3 bases respectively, with 13 bases between them. Germline CDR1 and CDR2: ENHRY and SYGVKD. This CDR3 contains 13 residues. CDR3 DNA: TGTGCCATCGGAGCATCGGCAGAAGAGACCCAGTACTTC. Translating it yields CAIGASAEETQYF.

This clone was picked up one time. This rearrangement joins TRBV29-1 to TRBJ1-2, with a tentative D call TRBD1 (5 bases). CDR1 and CDR2 (germline): SQVTM, ANQGSEA. The CDR3 extends over 13 amino acids. Trimming shortened V by 0 bases and J by 6 bases, and 11 bases separated the two germline ends. The CDR3 here is CSVEDLGGDGYTF. As DNA, the CDR3 is TGCAGCGTTGAAGATCTTGGGGGGGATGGCTACACCTTC.

This chain connects TRBV9 to TRBJ2-1, with D possibly being TRBD2 (5 bases). The CDR3 is 16 residues long. Germline CDR1 SGDLS, CDR2 YYNGEE. V was pared by 2 bases and J by 3 bases, with 15 bases between. This CDR3 reads CASSVEGQTLYNEQFF. CDR3 nucleotide sequence: TGTGCCAGCAGCGTTGAGGGCCAAACCCTCTACAATGAGCAGTTCTTC.

The chain has TRBV6-1 and TRBJ2-7; 9 bases are a match to TRBD1. Germline V gene lookup returns CDR1 MNHNS and CDR2 SASEGT. J lost 3 bases, V lost 3 bases, and 6 bases had no gene match. The CDR3 runs to 15 residues. CDR3 loop: CASSETGQGFYEQYF. CDR3 bases: TGTGCCAGCAGTGAGACGGGACAGGGATTCTACGAGCAGTACTTC.

This chain uses TRBV5-1 with TRBJ1-1, with a possible D match to TRBD1 (6 bases). This CDR3 is built from 15 residues. V lost 4 bases to trimming and J lost 6 bases, with 19 bases between them. Germline loops: CDR1 SGHRS, CDR2 YFSETQ. The chain's CDR3 is CASSQPTGPASEAFF. The CDR3 DNA follows: TGCGCCAGCAGCCAGCCAACAGGGCCCGCCTCTGAAGCTTTCTTT.

The CDR3 spells CASSHRTSSTDTQYF. CDR3 bases: TGTGCCAGCAGTCACCGGACTTCTAGCACAGATACGCAGTATTTT. This chain connects TRBV28 to TRBJ2-3, with TRBD2 as a possible D gene (5 bases). The CDR3 loop spans 15 amino acids. Germline assignment: CDR1 MDHEN and CDR2 SYDVKM. Trimming removed 5 bases at V and 0 bases at J, with 12 bases between.

V is TRBV6-4 and J is TRBJ1-2; possible D gene TRBD1, 5 bases. The germline V gene encodes CDR1 MRHNA and CDR2 SNTAGT. The length of the CDR3 is 13 residues. Trimming took 5 bases from V and 8 from J, leaving 15 bases between them. The DNA of the CDR3 is TGTGCCAGCAGTAACACAGGCTTAGGCGGCTACACCTTC. This encodes CASSNTGLGGYTF.